These 2 T cell receptor beta chains originate from one sample sequenced in a study of blood T cell repertoires in COVID-19. Sequenced by immunoSEQ multiplex PCR; TCRdb stores in-frame clones only, minus some. The sample has under 200,000 clones, nearly 90% seen once. The source material was peripheral blood. All receptors derive from a man aged 55 to 69 with active or convalescent COVID-19.

The rearrangement joins TRBV10-2 to TRBJ1-2; maybe TRBD1 (6 bases). The V end was cut by 4 bases, the J end by 8 bases, with 14 bases between. Germline assignment: CDR1 WSHSY and CDR2 SAAADI. The CDR3 is 13 residues long. Here the CDR3 DNA reads TGCGCCAGCAGTGGGTTTACAGGGCAAGGCTACACCTTC. Translating it yields CASSGFTGQGYTF.

The chain has TRBV19 and TRBJ1-2, with TRBD1 matching over 9 bases. The germline CDR1 and CDR2 sequences are LNHDA and SQIVND (reference sequence). V dropped 8 bases and J dropped 4; count of bases not matched to a gene: 8. CDR3 size: 14 residues. CDR3 region: CASRRGTGTYGYTF. CDR3 nucleotide sequence: TGTGCCAGTCGTAGAGGGACAGGGACCTATGGCTACACCTTC.